The rows below give T cell receptor beta chains drawn from one sample of a study of T cells after posttransplantation cyclophosphamide. The data were produced by immunoSEQ multiplex PCR, yet TCRdb's version contains in-frame clones alone and is incomplete. This sample comprises 20,000 to 25,000 clones, none seen once only. Sequencing was carried out using PBMCs. The receptors stem from a woman between 55 and 75 years old in good health, CMV-negative, and a related stem cell transplant donor. CDR3s include the opening cysteine and the closing phenylalanine or tryptophan. A D gene is named only where the DNA matches it firmly. The size of a clone is reported for some rows only, either as once, few or many, or as a class for expanded clones.

v_gene: TRBV6-5
d_gene: .
abundance: .
j_gene: TRBJ2-1
CDR3aa: CASSDRYSYNEQFF
CDR3nt: TGTGCCAGCAGCGACAGGTACTCCTACAATGAGCAGTTCTTC

v_gene: TRBV7-9
d_gene: .
abundance: many
j_gene: TRBJ1-2
CDR3aa: CASSLEQGGYTF
CDR3nt: TGTGCCAGCAGCTTAGAACAGGGTGGCTACACCTTC

v_gene: TRBV27
d_gene: .
abundance: .
j_gene: TRBJ2-7
CDR3aa: CASSGGNYYEQYF
CDR3nt: TGTGCCAGCAGCGGAGGAAACTACTACGAGCAGTACTTC

v_gene: TRBV11-2
d_gene: .
abundance: few
j_gene: TRBJ2-1
CDR3aa: CASSAGAGYNEQFF
CDR3nt: TGTGCCAGCAGTGCGGGGGCCGGCTACAATGAGCAGTTCTTC

v_gene: TRBV27
d_gene: TRBD2
abundance: .
j_gene: TRBJ2-3
CDR3aa: CASSSGLAGAHTDTQYF
CDR3nt: TGTGCCAGCAGTTCCGGACTAGCGGGGGCCCACACAGATACGCAGTATTTT

v_gene: TRBV28
d_gene: .
abundance: many
j_gene: TRBJ1-2
CDR3aa: CASSLPGGWNYGYTF
CDR3nt: TGTGCCAGCAGTTTACCGGGGGGCTGGAACTATGGCTACACCTTC

v_gene: TRBV18
d_gene: TRBD2
abundance: many
j_gene: TRBJ2-7
CDR3aa: CASSPATSASGEQYF
CDR3nt: TGTGCCAGCTCACCGGCGACTAGCGCCTCGGGTGAGCAGTACTTC

v_gene: TRBV2
d_gene: .
abundance: many
j_gene: TRBJ1-2
CDR3aa: CASGGGDPPYGYTF
CDR3nt: TGTGCCAGCGGGGGAGGAGATCCTCCCTATGGCTACACCTTC

v_gene: TRBV9
d_gene: .
abundance: many
j_gene: TRBJ1-5
CDR3aa: CASSVGGRNQPQHF
CDR3nt: TGTGCCAGCAGCGTAGGTGGGCGAAACCAGCCCCAGCATTTT

v_gene: TRBV28
d_gene: .
abundance: many
j_gene: TRBJ2-2
CDR3aa: CASSLSGFNTGELFF
CDR3nt: TGTGCCAGCAGTTTGTCCGGTTTCAACACCGGGGAGCTGTTTTTT

v_gene: TRBV5-7
d_gene: TRBD1
abundance: many
j_gene: TRBJ1-6
CDR3aa: CASSLAGGNSPLHF
CDR3nt: TGTGCCAGCAGCTTGGCAGGGGGCAATTCACCCCTCCACTTT

v_gene: TRBV19
d_gene: .
abundance: many
j_gene: TRBJ1-1
CDR3aa: CASSDRNTEAFF
CDR3nt: TGTGCCAGTAGTGACAGGAACACTGAAGCTTTCTTT

v_gene: TRBV5-1
d_gene: .
abundance: many
j_gene: TRBJ2-7
CDR3aa: CASRRGLGFVDEQYF
CDR3nt: TGCGCCAGCAGGAGGGGGTTGGGGTTCGTCGACGAGCAGTACTTC

v_gene: TRBV23-1
d_gene: .
abundance: few
j_gene: TRBJ2-2
CDR3aa: CASSQSVHPTGPASTGELFF
CDR3nt: TGCGCCAGCAGTCAATCGGTGCACCCAACAGGGCCGGCGAGCACCGGGGAGCTGTTTTTT

v_gene: TRBV4-3
d_gene: TRBD2
abundance: many
j_gene: TRBJ2-1
CDR3aa: CASSQEGGRIHEQFF
CDR3nt: TGCGCCAGCAGCCAAGAGGGAGGGAGAATCCATGAGCAGTTCTTC

v_gene: TRBV28
d_gene: .
abundance: many
j_gene: TRBJ1-6
CDR3aa: CASSLWDFPLHF
CDR3nt: TGTGCCAGCAGTTTGTGGGACTTCCCCCTCCACTTT

v_gene: TRBV29-1
d_gene: .
abundance: .
j_gene: TRBJ1-2
CDR3aa: CSVEGWRGVDYGYTF
CDR3nt: TGCAGCGTTGAAGGTTGGAGGGGAGTAGACTATGGCTACACCTTC

v_gene: TRBV7-9
d_gene: .
abundance: many
j_gene: TRBJ2-4
CDR3aa: CASSKQSGAVLDIQYF
CDR3nt: TGTGCCAGCAGCAAACAATCTGGGGCGGTCTTGGACATTCAGTACTTC